A single T cell receptor (beta chain) is shown here with its context. V was shortened by 3 bases and J by 1 base, with 7 bases between the two germline ends. From germline, CDR1 is SGHVS and CDR2 FNYEAQ. The length of the CDR3 is 14 residues. This record belongs to a study of blood T cell repertoires in COVID-19. The overall study: T cells, B-cell-depleted T cells, or PBMCs supplied cDNA or gDNA.

Produced via immunoSEQ multiplex PCR; TCRdb's table is partial and in-frame only. The data hold 200,000 to 250,000 clones, with about nine tenths observed a single time. Sequenced sample: peripheral blood. This receptor was obtained from a man aged 55 to 70 who had recovered from COVID-19. The chain links TRBV7-6 to TRBJ1-5, with D uncertain. In DNA form, the CDR3 reads TGTGCCAGCAGCTTGTACGGGAGCAATCAGCCCCAGCATTTT. Translation gives CASSLYGSNQPQHF.